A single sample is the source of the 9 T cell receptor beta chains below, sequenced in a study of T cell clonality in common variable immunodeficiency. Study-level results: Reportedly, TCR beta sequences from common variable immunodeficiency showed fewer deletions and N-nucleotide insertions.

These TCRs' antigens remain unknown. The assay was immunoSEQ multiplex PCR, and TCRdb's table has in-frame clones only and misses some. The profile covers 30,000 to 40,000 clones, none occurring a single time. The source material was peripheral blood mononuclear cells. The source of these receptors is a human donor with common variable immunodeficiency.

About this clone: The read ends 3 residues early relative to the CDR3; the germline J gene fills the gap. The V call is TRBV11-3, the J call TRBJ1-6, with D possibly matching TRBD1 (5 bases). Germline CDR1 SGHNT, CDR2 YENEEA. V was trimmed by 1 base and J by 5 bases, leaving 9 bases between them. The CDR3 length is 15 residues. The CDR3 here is CASSLGGRDNSPLHF. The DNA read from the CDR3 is TGTGCCAGCAGCTTAGGGGGCCGCGATAATTCACCC.

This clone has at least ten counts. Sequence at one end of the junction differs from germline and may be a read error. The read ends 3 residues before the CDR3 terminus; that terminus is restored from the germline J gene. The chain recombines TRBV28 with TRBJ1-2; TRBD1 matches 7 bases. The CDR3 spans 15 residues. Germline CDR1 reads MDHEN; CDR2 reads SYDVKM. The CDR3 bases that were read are TGTGCCAGCAGTCTATGGACAGGAGCTAACTATGGC. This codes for CASSLWTGANYG. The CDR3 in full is CASSLWTGANYGYTF.

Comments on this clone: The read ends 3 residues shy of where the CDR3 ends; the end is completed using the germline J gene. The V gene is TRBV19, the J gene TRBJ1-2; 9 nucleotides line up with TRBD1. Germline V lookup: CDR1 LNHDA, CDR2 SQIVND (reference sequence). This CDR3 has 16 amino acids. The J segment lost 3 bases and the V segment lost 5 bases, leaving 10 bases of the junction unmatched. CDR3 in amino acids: CASSPGTGMGYYGYTF. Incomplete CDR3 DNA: TGTGCCAGTAGTCCCGGGACAGGGATGGGTTACTATGGC.

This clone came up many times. The CDR3 is CASSQTGDTQYF. Incomplete CDR3 DNA: TGTGCCAGCAGCCAAACAGGGGATACG. J is TRBJ2-3 and V is TRBV7-2, with D perhaps matching TRBD1 (6 bases). The read stops 3 residues short of the end of the CDR3; the missing end is completed from the germline J gene. The CDR3 has 12 residues. Looked up from germline, CDR1 is SGHTA and CDR2 is FQGNSA. Trimming removed 5 bases at V and 6 bases at J, with 9 bases between.

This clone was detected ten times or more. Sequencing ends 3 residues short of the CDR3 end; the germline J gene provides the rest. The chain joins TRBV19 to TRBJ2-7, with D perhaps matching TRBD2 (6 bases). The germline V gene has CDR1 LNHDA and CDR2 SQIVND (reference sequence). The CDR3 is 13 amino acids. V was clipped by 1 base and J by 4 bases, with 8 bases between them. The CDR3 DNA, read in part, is TGTGCCAGTAGTATAGGCGGGAAGTACGAG. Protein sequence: CASSIGGKYE. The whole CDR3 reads CASSIGGKYEQYF.

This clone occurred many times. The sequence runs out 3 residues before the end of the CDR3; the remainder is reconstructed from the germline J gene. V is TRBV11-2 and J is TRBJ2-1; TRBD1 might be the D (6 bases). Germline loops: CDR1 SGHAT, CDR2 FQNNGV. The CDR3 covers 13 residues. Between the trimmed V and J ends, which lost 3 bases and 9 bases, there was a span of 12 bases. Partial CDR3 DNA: TGTGCCAGCAGCTTTGATTACAGGGTTGAG. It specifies CASSFDYRVE. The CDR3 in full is CASSFDYRVEQFF.

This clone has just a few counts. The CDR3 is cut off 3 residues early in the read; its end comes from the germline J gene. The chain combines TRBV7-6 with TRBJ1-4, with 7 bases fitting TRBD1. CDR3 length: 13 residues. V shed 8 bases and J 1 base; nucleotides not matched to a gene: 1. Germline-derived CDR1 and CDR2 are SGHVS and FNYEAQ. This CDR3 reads CASGQETNEKLFF. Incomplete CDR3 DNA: TGTGCCAGCGGACAGGAAACTAATGAAAAA.

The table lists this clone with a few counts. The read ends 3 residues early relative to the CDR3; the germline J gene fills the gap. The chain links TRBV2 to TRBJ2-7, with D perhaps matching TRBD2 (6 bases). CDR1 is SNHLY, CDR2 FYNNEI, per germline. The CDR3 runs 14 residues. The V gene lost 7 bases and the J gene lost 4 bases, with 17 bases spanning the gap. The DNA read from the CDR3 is TGTGCCAGCACCCCAGGAGGGGCCGGTTACGAG. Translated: CASTPGGAGYE. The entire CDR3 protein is CASTPGGAGYEQYF.

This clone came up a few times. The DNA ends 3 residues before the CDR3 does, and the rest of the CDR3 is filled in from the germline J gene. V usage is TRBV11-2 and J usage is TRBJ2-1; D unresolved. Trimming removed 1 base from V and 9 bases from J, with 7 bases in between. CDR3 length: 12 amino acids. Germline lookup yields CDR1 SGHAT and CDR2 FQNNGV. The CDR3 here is CASSLVGGEQFF. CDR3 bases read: TGTGCCAGCAGCTTAGTCGGTGGTGAG.